This paragraph covers one T cell receptor beta chain sequence. Its antigen is unidentified. Trimming removed 6 bases from V and 6 bases from J; junction bases left unmatched: 5. This CDR3 has 14 residues. Germline V gene data show CDR1 as WNHNN and CDR2 as SYGVQD (reference sequence). Preparation of the TCRbeta library was carried out with unique molecular identifiers. TCRdb called the PCR reads again in MiXCR, with one record for every CDR3 protein. The table includes fewer than 250,000 distinct CDR3 sequences, 7.5% to 9.5% detected once. This specimen comes from a study of T-cell reconstitution after alpha-beta-depleted transplantation in children. Study-wide points: The study reportedly traced alpha-beta T cells about two months after transplant to several hundred expanded graft clones. Hyperexpanded clones declined; after one year, newly produced T cells mostly supplied diversity. For some patients, TCRbeta diversity was high at day 60 because of recipient T cells and thymic progenitors that survived.

The genes are TRBV10-1 and TRBJ2-2; TRBD2 matches at 9 bases. The sequence came from a male patient younger than 18 who had a stem cell transplant for acute lymphoblastic leukemia, so the T cells may come from the graft donor. The specimen comprised PBMCs, mostly from graft donor cells, sampled 180 days after TCRalphabeta/CD19-depleted stem cell transplant. CDR3 nucleotides: TGCGCCAGCAGCCTTGGGACTAGCCCCGGGGAGCTGTTTTTT. This sequence encodes CASSLGTSPGELFF.